These T cell receptor beta chains were read from a single sample in a study of tumor-infiltrating lymphocytes in oesophageal squamous cell carcinoma. From the PCR reads, TCRdb called clonotypes with MiXCR, one entry per CDR3 protein. The sample gives fewer than 20,000 distinct CDR3 sequences, around 45% of which show up once; around two fifths is in the top ten. The source material was normal esophageal tissue next to the tumor. The receptor source for this set is a female donor with esophageal squamous cell carcinoma. CDR3s include the opening cysteine and the closing phenylalanine or tryptophan. Fields, in order: D gene, J gene, V gene, clone size, CDR3 DNA, CDR3 protein. A D gene is named only where the DNA matches it firmly. Expanded clones are given a class, and other clones once, few, many or no size at all.

>-|TRBJ2-3|TRBV5-6|many
TGTGCCAGCAGCTTGGGACCTGCTAGCACAGATACGCAGTATTTT
CASSLGPASTDTQYF
>-|TRBJ2-2|TRBV7-3|-
TGTGCCAGCAGCTTTGGCCTCAGCACCGGGGAGCTGTTTTTT
CASSFGLSTGELFF
>TRBD2|TRBJ2-5|TRBV12-3/TRBV12-4|medium-sized
TGTGCCAGTAGGGAGGGCGGTGAGACCCAGTACTTC
CASREGGETQYF
>-|TRBJ2-7|TRBV5-3|-
TGTGCCAGAAGCTTCTCGAAGGGGCAACCGTACGAGCAGTACTTC
CARSFSKGQPYEQYF
>-|TRBJ2-1|TRBV5-5|many
TGTGCCAGCAGCTTGGTGCCAGAACCAGACAATGAGCAGTTCTTC
CASSLVPEPDNEQFF
>-|TRBJ2-7|TRBV7-2|few
TGTGCCAGCAGCTTAGCGGGGGGGCTGTACGAGCAGTACTTC
CASSLAGGLYEQYF
>TRBD1|TRBJ2-2|TRBV4-2|-
TGTGCCAGCAGCCAAGATCTGGGACAGGGGGCTTCCACCGGGGAGCTGTTTTTT
CASSQDLGQGASTGELFF
>-|TRBJ2-5|TRBV24-1|medium-sized
TGTGCCACCAGCCCATCAGGGTCCCAAGAGACCCAGTACTTC
CATSPSGSQETQYF
>-|TRBJ2-3|TRBV7-3|few
TGTGCCAGCAGCTTGGCGGGACCCACAGATACGCAGTATTTT
CASSLAGPTDTQYF
>TRBD1|TRBJ1-2|TRBV18|few
TGTGCCAGCTCACCAGGGACAGGGGGTGGCTACACCTTC
CASSPGTGGGYTF
>TRBD1|TRBJ2-7|TRBV6-1|many
TGTGCCAGCAGTGAAGCAATTTTGGGACAGGGTAAGCAGTACTTC
CASSEAILGQGKQYF
>TRBD1|TRBJ2-5|TRBV7-3|-
TGTGCCAGCGAGGGCACAGGGGAAGAGACCCAGTACTTC
CASEGTGEETQYF
>-|TRBJ2-1|TRBV27|many
TGTGCCAGCAGTTCCCAGCGGTTGGGTGAGCAGTTCTTC
CASSSQRLGEQFF
>-|TRBJ1-5|TRBV2|-
TGTGCCAGCAATGCAGGGTCGCATCAGCCCCAGCATTTT
CASNAGSHQPQHF
>-|TRBJ2-7|TRBV18|few
TGTGCCAGCTCACCATCCTTAGCGGATCTCTACGAGCAGTACTTC
CASSPSLADLYEQYF
>-|TRBJ1-1|TRBV11-1|-
TGTGCCAGCAGTCCCGGCCCTGGGGGCACTGAAGCTTTCTTT
CASSPGPGGTEAFF
>-|TRBJ2-5|TRBV6-1|few
TGTGCCAGCAGTGGGGTATCCCAAGAGACCCAGTACTTC
CASSGVSQETQYF
>-|TRBJ2-2|TRBV10-1|many
TGCGCCAGCAGTCCCGGACAGAACACCGGGGAGCTGTTTTTT
CASSPGQNTGELFF
>-|TRBJ2-7|TRBV6-1|few
TGTGCCAGCAAGAAAGGGGAAGGCGAGCAGTACTTC
CASKKGEGEQYF
>-|TRBJ2-5|TRBV25-1|many
TGTGCCAGCAGTGAATTTACGACGTGGGAGACCCAGTACTTC
CASSEFTTWETQYF
>-|TRBJ2-5|TRBV7-3|medium-sized
TGTGCCAGCAGCTTAGGGGGGACAGTAAATAGGGAGACCCAGTACTTC
CASSLGGTVNRETQYF
>-|TRBJ1-2|TRBV5-6|many
TGTGCCAGCAGCTTGAACGTTGGCTACACCTTC
CASSLNVGYTF
>-|TRBJ2-1|TRBV11-2|few
TGTGCCAGCAGCTTAGGGGCCAACAGGAACAATGAGCAGTTCTTC
CASSLGANRNNEQFF
>TRBD2|TRBJ2-5|TRBV7-6|large
TGTGCCAGCAGTAGTGGGGGGGGAGAGACCCAGTACTTC
CASSSGGGETQYF
>-|TRBJ2-1|TRBV7-3|-
TGTGCCAGCAGCCCTGTGGCTAGAGGCCGGGGGGAGCAGTTCTTC
CASSPVARGRGEQFF
>-|TRBJ2-5|TRBV7-3|-
TGTGCCAGCAGCCTACTGGGCGGGGTGTCCTACAATGAGCAGTACTTC
CASSLLGGVSYNEQYF
>-|TRBJ2-5|TRBV6-1|-
TGTGCCAGCAGTGAAAGGGACCGGGAGACCCAGTACTTC
CASSERDRETQYF
>TRBD1|TRBJ2-1|TRBV11-2|-
TGTGCCAGCAGCCTAAGAACCGGGACAGGGAACTACAATGAGCAGTTCTTC
CASSLRTGTGNYNEQFF
>-|TRBJ2-7|TRBV7-2|once
TGTGCCAGCAGTTCAACCTCACGAGGCTACGAGCAGTACTTC
CASSSTSRGYEQYF
>TRBD1|TRBJ1-4|TRBV4-1|many
TGCGCCAGCAGCCAAGAAGGGACAGGTAGTGAAAAACTGTTTTTT
CASSQEGTGSEKLFF
>-|TRBJ2-1|TRBV28|few
TGTGCCAGCAGTTCACAGGGTTACAATGAGCAGTTCTTC
CASSSQGYNEQFF
>-|TRBJ2-1|TRBV5-1|-
TGCGCCAGCAGCTTGGTGGTAGCGGGTAAGGGGGACAATGAGCAGTTCTTC
CASSLVVAGKGDNEQFF
>TRBD2|TRBJ2-1|TRBV6-1|-
TGTGCCAGCAGCTTAGCGGGAGTTCCCCAAGAGACCCAGTTCTTC
CASSLAGVPQETQFF
>-|TRBJ2-6|TRBV11-2|-
TGTGCCAGCAGTTTAAGGAACCCCGGGATTTCTGGGGCCAACGTCCTGACTTTC
CASSLRNPGISGANVLTF
>TRBD2|TRBJ2-3|TRBV19|once
TGTGCCAGTAGTAGCGGGACTAGCGCAGATACGCAGTATTTT
CASSSGTSADTQYF
>-|TRBJ2-1|TRBV7-9|once
TGTGCCAGCAGCCCAGGAGAAGAGTCCTACAATGAGCAGTTCTTC
CASSPGEESYNEQFF
>-|TRBJ1-1|TRBV19|-
TGTGCCAGTATGATGCGCCGGACAGAAATAAGGGCTGAAGCTTTCTTT
CASMMRRTEIRAEAFF
>TRBD1|TRBJ2-7|TRBV6-8|-
TGTGCCAGCAGTTTGGGACAGATTAACTACGAGCAGTACTTC
CASSLGQINYEQYF
>TRBD2|TRBJ2-1|TRBV10-3|-
TGTGCCATCAGTAGCGGGGACTTAGCGGGTGAGCAGTTCTTC
CAISSGDLAGEQFF
>-|TRBJ1-3|TRBV10-2|many
TGCGCCAGCAGTGCGTCTGGAAACACCATATATTTT
CASSASGNTIYF
>TRBD2|TRBJ2-3|TRBV6-6|-
TGTGCCAGCAACAGCCCCCCGGGACTAGCGGCAAATACGCGGTATTTT
CASNSPPGLAANTRYF
>-|TRBJ2-3|TRBV7-6|once
TGTGCCAGCAGCTTACCCCATCCGATTTCACCCCTCCACTTC
CASSLPHPISPLHF
>-|TRBJ2-2|TRBV7-3|many
TGTGCCAGCAGCTTCCAGGGGATGGGCGGGGAGCTGTTTTTT
CASSFQGMGGELFF
>-|TRBJ2-5|TRBV7-1|-
TGTGCCAGCAGCTCTGGGGAGACCCAGTACTTC
CASSSGETQYF
>-|TRBJ2-1|TRBV6-1|medium-sized
TGTGCCAGCCTTGGGGGGAATGAGCAGTTCTTC
CASLGGNEQFF
>-|TRBJ2-1|TRBV7-6|large
TGTGCCAGCAGCTTAAGGGCTGTCGCCTACAATGAGCAGTTCTTC
CASSLRAVAYNEQFF
>-|TRBJ2-4|TRBV6-1|-
TGTGCCAGCATTAATGGGAAAAACATTCAGTACTTC
CASINGKNIQYF
>-|TRBJ1-1|TRBV6-2/TRBV6-3|-
TGTGCCAGCAGGGGTATCCCCCCCAGGATGAACACTGAAGCTTTCTTT
CASRGIPPRMNTEAFF
>-|TRBJ2-3|TRBV7-6|-
TGTGCCAGCAGCTACGGTAACGGCCCCACAGATACGCAGTATTTT
CASSYGNGPTDTQYF
>-|TRBJ2-7|TRBV28|once
TGTGCCAGCAGTTCTTGGGTTGGCGAGCAGTACTTC
CASSSWVGEQYF
>-|TRBJ2-1|TRBV7-9|few
TGTGCCAGCAGCCCACAGAACCAGGTGCATGAGCAGTTCTTC
CASSPQNQVHEQFF
>TRBD2|TRBJ2-7|TRBV11-1|-
TGTGCCAGCAGCTGGATAGGGACTAACAACGAGCAGTACTTC
CASSWIGTNNEQYF
>-|TRBJ2-3|TRBV5-1|many
TGCGCCAGCAGCGATCCGGGACCCCATTTAGATACGCAGTATTTT
CASSDPGPHLDTQYF
>TRBD1|TRBJ1-6|TRBV6-1|medium-sized
TGTGCCAGCAGTGAAGCGGGACAGGGGGCCCGGAGCTCCTATAATTCACCCCTCCACTTT
CASSEAGQGARSSYNSPLHF
>-|TRBJ1-1|TRBV6-8|once
TGTGCCAGCACTATAGACGGAGGGAACACTGAAGCTTTCTTT
CASTIDGGNTEAFF
>TRBD2|TRBJ2-2|TRBV7-6|-
TGTGCCAGCAGCCTCAGGACTAGCGAGGGACGCACCGGGGAGCTGTTTTTT
CASSLRTSEGRTGELFF
>TRBD1|TRBJ2-7|TRBV19|-
TGTGCCAGTAGCCCCTTCCTCGGGACAGGGGCCTACGAGCAGTACTTC
CASSPFLGTGAYEQYF